Listed here are 7 T cell receptor beta chains from one sample, sequenced in a study of early T cells in non-severe SARS-CoV-2 infection. From the 5' RACE reads, TCRdb called clonotypes with MiXCR, one entry per CDR3 protein. The table includes about 30,000 distinct CDR3 sequences, 5% to 6.5% detected once. Sequencing was done on a sample of whole blood. The receptors come from an adult who was a healthcare worker with PCR-confirmed SARS-CoV-2 infection or an uninfected control (not recorded which).

This clonotype appeared many times. The rearrangement uses TRBV10-1 and TRBJ1-3; D not resolved. CDR3 length: 14 residues. The germline V and J ends were trimmed by 0 bases and 6 bases, with 9 bases remaining between them. Germline V gene data show CDR1 as WNHNN and CDR2 as SYGVQD (reference sequence). CDR3 protein: CASSESSWSNTIYF. CDR3 coding DNA: TGCGCCAGCAGTGAGTCATCTTGGTCAAACACCATATATTTT.

This clonotype was recorded many times. V and J are TRBV7-7 and TRBJ2-7; D is possibly TRBD2 (5 bases). Germline V gene lookup returns CDR1 SSHAT and CDR2 FNYEAQ (reference sequence). The V end was cut by 5 bases, the J end by 7 bases, with 21 bases between. The CDR3 runs 15 residues. CDR3: CASSPLAGVLGEQYF. The CDR3 coding sequence is TGTGCCAGCAGCCCCCTGGCGGGTGTCCTGGGGGAGCAGTACTTC.

This CDR3 reads CASSVTGGLGEQYF. CDR3 sequence (DNA): TGTGCCAGCAGCGTTACGGGAGGCCTGGGAGAGCAGTACTTC. The chain carries TRBV9 and TRBJ2-7, with 7 bases lining up with TRBD2. The V gene's germline CDR1 is SGDLS and CDR2 YYNGEE. The CDR3 length is 14 residues. The V and J ends lost 2 bases and 7 bases, in that order; junction bases with no gene match: 9.

This clonotype was found many times. The rearrangement joins TRBV18 to TRBJ1-4; TRBD1 matches at 7 bases. Germline CDR1 is KGHSH and CDR2 is LQKENI. The CDR3 consists of 14 residues. J was trimmed by 5 bases and V by 2 bases; bases with no gene match: 2. This CDR3 reads CASSPGTENEKLFF. The CDR3 DNA sequence: TGTGCCAGCTCACCAGGGACAGAAAATGAAAAACTGTTTTTT.

This clonotype was counted many times. This chain uses TRBV18 with TRBJ1-1, with 7 bases identical to TRBD1. The CDR3 totals 13 residues. The J segment lost 3 bases and the V segment lost 6 bases, leaving 4 bases of the junction unmatched. The V gene's germline CDR1 is KGHSH and CDR2 LQKENI. CDR3 sequence: CASSRTGDTEAFF. The CDR3 coding sequence is TGTGCCAGCTCGCGAACAGGGGACACTGAAGCTTTCTTT.

This clonotype was seen only a few times. The chain combines TRBV18 with TRBJ2-1; 12 bases are a match to TRBD2. V was clipped by 1 base and J by 5 bases; unmatched bases: 6. CDR1 is KGHSH, CDR2 LQKENI, per germline. The CDR3 is 17 residues long. CDR3 nucleotide sequence: TGTGCCAGCTCACCACTGACCCTAGCGGGAGGGAACAATGAGCAGTTCTTC. It translates to CASSPLTLAGGNNEQFF.

The V and J genes are TRBV5-1 and TRBJ2-2; D call uncertain. Per the germline V gene, CDR1 is SGHRS and CDR2 is YFSETQ. V lost 1 base to trimming and J lost 0 bases, with 7 bases between them. CDR3 length equals 15 residues. In DNA form, the CDR3 reads TGCGCCAGCAGCTTGACCTTAACGAACACCGGGGAGCTGTTTTTT. Translation gives CASSLTLTNTGELFF.